This section outlines one T cell receptor beta chain sequence together with its context. V dropped 5 bases and J dropped 4 bases, with 6 bases sitting between them. The CDR3 consists of 11 residues. From germline, CDR1 is SGHAT and CDR2 FQNNGV. The table came from immunoSEQ multiplex PCR; TCRdb's copy has only in-frame clones and leaves some out. The sample lists about 140,000 clones; approximately 80% were seen once. The data originate from a study of blood T cell repertoires in COVID-19. Study details: Samples representing acute and convalescent COVID-19 were sourced from the United States, Italy and Spain. Sample material is recorded as cDNA or gDNA derived from T cells, B-cell-depleted T cells, or PBMCs.

The rearrangement uses TRBV11-2 and TRBJ2-7; no firm D call. The sequenced sample consisted of peripheral blood. This sequence originates from a human donor in a cohort sampled during active COVID-19. The CDR3 spells CASSPFYEQYF. The DNA of the CDR3 is TGTGCCAGCAGCCCTTTTTACGAGCAGTACTTC.